This TCR beta chain appears in the sequencing data of a study of yellow fever vaccine responses in identical twins. MiXCR, applied by TCRdb to the RT-PCR reads, yields one record per CDR3 protein. The sample shows some 5,900 distinct CDR3 sequences, about three quarters of them seen only once. The germline gives CDR1 SNHLY, CDR2 FYNNEI. Between the trimmed V and J ends, which lost 5 bases and 3 bases, there was a span of 7 bases. This CDR3 is built from 12 residues. The source is a woman between 18 and 29 years old who received the yellow fever vaccine. The chain couples TRBV2 to TRBJ1-1, with a weak D call TRBD1 (5 bases). The specimen comprised T cells from blood (PBMCs), unsorted or a sorted subset (not recorded which), sampled before or after yellow fever vaccination (not recorded which). DNA of the CDR3: TGTGCCAGCAGTATCAGGGACACTGAAGCTTTCTTT. Protein: CASSIRDTEAFF.